A single T cell receptor beta chain is shown here with its context. Its antigen specificity is not known. The germline gene is not matched at one end of the junction; a read error may be the cause. In the ViraFEST assay, PBMC were stimulated with viral peptide pools, and antigen-specific CD4+ T cell clonotypes were then identified by expansion using TCR sequencing. After 10 to 11 days of culture, CD4+ T cells were isolated with the EasySep CD4+ T cell isolation kit. PCR-confirmed SARS-CoV-2 infection had occurred in convalescent patients between March and December 2020, before the Alpha, Beta and Delta variants emerged in the United States. Each participant got two doses of an mRNA SARS-CoV-2 vaccine, either BNT162b2 or mRNA-1273. Each well held 1.5 million to 2 million PBMC cultured in IMDM containing approximately 5% human AB serum, around 10 IU/ml IL-2 and gentamicin, along with around 9.4 ug/ml peptides. On days 3 and 7, half of the culture medium was replaced with fresh IL-2-containing medium. Each peptide stimulation condition was cultured in triplicate wells unless otherwise noted. PBMC were separated from whole blood using Ficoll-Paque Plus gradient centrifugation and were then either cryopreserved at -140C or used fresh. The overlapping peptide pools covered the spike proteins of SARS-CoV-2 and of the common cold coronaviruses HCoV-NL63, HCoV-OC43 and HCoV-229E. Genomic DNA was extracted from cultured CD4+ T cells with the QIAamp micro DNA kit.

The library came from the immunoSEQ multiplex PCR assay. DNA from the cultured and isolated CD4+ T cells underwent TCR beta CDR3 sequencing. Per the authors' processing: Non-productive TCR sequences were discarded, and reads were trimmed to the CDR3 region, with only CDR3s of 7 or more amino acids retained. The MANAFEST web app was used to identify antigen-specific clonotypes by comparing expansion in peptide wells with expansion in reference cultures. For clones to be considered positive, expansion at FDR<0.05 versus reference and all other wells, an odds ratio above 5, and a frequency above 0.1% in two replicate wells were required. Clonotypes significantly expanded in SARS-CoV-2 spike wells and in at least one common cold coronavirus spike condition were defined as cross-reactive. CDR3 similarity was assessed by Levenshtein distance using the stringdist R package, and unrooted trees were constructed with ape in R 3.6.1. As stored in TCRdb, this immuneACCESS dataset retains in-frame rearrangements with V and J assigned. A fraction of the clones does not appear; measured against another copy, unresolved V genes explain less than half of the discrepancy, and the remainder lacks a known reason. The D gene and trimming were derived from the DNA, and the V and J assignments and clone size from that table. Here the sample has about 14,000 clones; roughly 66% occur a single time. The ten largest clones take up approximately 31% of the sample.

CDR1 and CDR2 are read off the germline V gene (reference sequence) as SSHAT and FNYEAQ. Reading from cysteine to phenylalanine, the CDR3 counts 13 amino acids. The sequence is cut down to CDR3 DNA, 39 bases in frame from base 1. This record comes from a study of vaccination effects on CD4 cells after COVID-19 (dated by TCRdb to between 2020 and 2023). Regarding the study in general: After vaccination, three convalescent patients were sampled both early (day +14) and late (day +241, +227, +161 respectively). Across the study, the median time from the second dose to post-vaccine sampling was 72 days (range 14 to 241). The study compared SARS-CoV-2 spike-specific CD4+ TCR repertoires before and after mRNA vaccination in COVID-19 convalescent patients and infection-naive vaccine recipients. Altogether, 10 COVID-19 convalescent patients and a few SARS-CoV-2-naive healthy vaccine recipients made up the full study. The Oncomine TCR Beta short-read assay on an Illumina iSeq 100 was used to sequence cultures from other donors in the study. Summary of the overall study and its limitations: At late post-vaccination timepoints, both infection-induced and vaccine-induced clones showed marked clonal contraction, consistent with waning T cell responses. The study was limited by a small number of convalescent patients, and early post-infection timepoints were lacking. In convalescent patients, the post-vaccine spike-reactive repertoire consisted mainly of new vaccine-induced clones, largely distinct from infection-induced clones.

The source was CD4+ T cells from PBMCs cultured with HCoV-NL63 spike peptides, collected after COVID-19 vaccination. The cell subset or site label here, explained by the study, means: HCoV-NL63 spike overlapping peptide pool stimulation. The TCR sequence derives from a human donor who had a prior SARS-CoV-2 infection. The chain joins TRBV7-7 to TRBJ1-1, with the D segment identity uncertain. For the CDR3, the sequence is CASSVGMNTEAFF. The nucleotides are TGTGCTAGCAGCGTTGGAATGAACACTGAAGCTTTCTTT.